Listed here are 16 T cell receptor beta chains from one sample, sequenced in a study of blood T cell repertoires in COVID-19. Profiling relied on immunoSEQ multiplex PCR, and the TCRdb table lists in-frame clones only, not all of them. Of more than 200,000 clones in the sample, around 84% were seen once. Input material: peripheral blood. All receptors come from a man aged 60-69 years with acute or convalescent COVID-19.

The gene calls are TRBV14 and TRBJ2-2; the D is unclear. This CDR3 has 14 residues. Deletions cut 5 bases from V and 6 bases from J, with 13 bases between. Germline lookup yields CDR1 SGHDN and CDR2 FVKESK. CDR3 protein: CASSGVSSAGELFF. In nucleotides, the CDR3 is TGTGCCAGCAGCGGAGTCTCTAGTGCCGGGGAGCTGTTTTTT. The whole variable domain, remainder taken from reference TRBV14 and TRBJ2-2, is EAGVTQFPSHSVIEKGQTVTLRCDPISGHDNLYWYRRVMGKEIKFLLHFVKESKQDESGMPNNRFLAERTGGTYSTLKVQPAELEDSGVYFCASSGVSSAGELFFGEGSRLTVL.

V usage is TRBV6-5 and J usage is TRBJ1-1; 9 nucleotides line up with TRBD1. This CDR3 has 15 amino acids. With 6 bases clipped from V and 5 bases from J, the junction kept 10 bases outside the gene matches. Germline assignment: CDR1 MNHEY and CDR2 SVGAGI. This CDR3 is CASSSVTGGRTEAFF. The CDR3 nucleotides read TGTGCCAGCAGCAGCGTGACAGGGGGGAGAACTGAAGCTTTCTTT.

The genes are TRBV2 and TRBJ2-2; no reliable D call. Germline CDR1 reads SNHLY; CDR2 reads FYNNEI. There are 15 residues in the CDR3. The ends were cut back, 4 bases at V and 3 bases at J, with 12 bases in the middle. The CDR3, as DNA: TGTGCCAGCAGTGTCGCTTGGCAGTACACCGGGGAGCTGTTTTTT. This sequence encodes CASSVAWQYTGELFF.

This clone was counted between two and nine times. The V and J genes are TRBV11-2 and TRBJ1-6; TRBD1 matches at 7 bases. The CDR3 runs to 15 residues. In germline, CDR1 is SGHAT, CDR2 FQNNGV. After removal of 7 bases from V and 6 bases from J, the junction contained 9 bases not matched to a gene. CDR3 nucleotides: TGTGCCAGCACCCCGAGGGGACAGTCTAATTCACCCCTCCACTTT. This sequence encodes CASTPRGQSNSPLHF.

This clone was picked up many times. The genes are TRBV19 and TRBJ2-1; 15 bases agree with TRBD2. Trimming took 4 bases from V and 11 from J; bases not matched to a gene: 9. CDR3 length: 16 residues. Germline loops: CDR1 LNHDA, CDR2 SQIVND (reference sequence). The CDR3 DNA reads TGTGCCAGTAGTAGCCGGACTAGCGGGGGGGCCGGAAAGCAGTTCTTC. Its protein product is CASSSRTSGGAGKQFF. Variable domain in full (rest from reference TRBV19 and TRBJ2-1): DGGITQSPKYLFRKEGQNVTLSCEQNLNHDAMYWYRQDPGQGLRLIYYSQIVNDFQKGDIAEGYSVSREKKESFPLTVTSAQKNPTAFYLCASSSRTSGGAGKQFFGPGTRLTVL.

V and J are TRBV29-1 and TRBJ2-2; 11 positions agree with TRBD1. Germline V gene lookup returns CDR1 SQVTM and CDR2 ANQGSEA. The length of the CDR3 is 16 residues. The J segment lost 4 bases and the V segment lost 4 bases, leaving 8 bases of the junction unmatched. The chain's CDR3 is CSVVWTGGRSTGELFF. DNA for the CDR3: TGCAGCGTTGTATGGACAGGGGGCAGGAGCACCGGGGAGCTGTTTTTT.

The CDR3: CASSLDGQSPETQYF. CDR3 nucleotide sequence: TGTGCCAGCAGCTTAGACGGACAGAGTCCAGAGACCCAGTACTTC. The genes are TRBV11-2 and TRBJ2-5; D perhaps matches TRBD1 (6 bases). V was clipped by 0 bases and J by 4 bases, with 12 bases between them. Germline CDR1 and CDR2: SGHAT and FQNNGV. This CDR3 spans 15 amino acids.

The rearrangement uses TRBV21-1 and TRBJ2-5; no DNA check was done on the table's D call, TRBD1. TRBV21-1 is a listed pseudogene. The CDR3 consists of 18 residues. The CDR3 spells CASSKSPPTRGPQETQYF. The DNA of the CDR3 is TGTGCCAGCAGCAAATCTCCGCCGACACGTGGTCCTCAAGAGACCCAGTACTTC.

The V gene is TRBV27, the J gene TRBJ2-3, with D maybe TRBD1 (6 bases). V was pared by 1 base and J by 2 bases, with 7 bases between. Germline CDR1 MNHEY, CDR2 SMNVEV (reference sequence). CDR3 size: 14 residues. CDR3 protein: CASSLWGPTDTQYF. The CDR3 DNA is TGTGCCAGCAGTTTATGGGGGCCCACAGATACGCAGTATTTT.

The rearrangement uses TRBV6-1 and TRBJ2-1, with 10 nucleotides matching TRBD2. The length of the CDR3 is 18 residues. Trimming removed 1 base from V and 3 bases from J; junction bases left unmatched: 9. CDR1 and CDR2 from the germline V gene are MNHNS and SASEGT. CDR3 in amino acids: CASSEGSGRAGVYNEQFF. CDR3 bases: TGTGCCAGCAGTGAAGGCAGCGGGAGGGCCGGGGTCTACAATGAGCAGTTCTTC.

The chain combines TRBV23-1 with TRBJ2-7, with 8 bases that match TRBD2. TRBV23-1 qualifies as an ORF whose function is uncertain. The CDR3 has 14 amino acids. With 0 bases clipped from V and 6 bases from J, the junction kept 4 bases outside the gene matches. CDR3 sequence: CASSQSREEGEQYF. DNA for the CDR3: TGCGCCAGCAGTCAATCGCGGGAGGAAGGCGAGCAGTACTTC.

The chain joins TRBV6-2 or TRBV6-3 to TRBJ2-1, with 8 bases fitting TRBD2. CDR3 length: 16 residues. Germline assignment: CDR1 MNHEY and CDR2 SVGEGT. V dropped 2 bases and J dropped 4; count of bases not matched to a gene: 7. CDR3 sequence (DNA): TGTGCCAGCAGTTACCCGGGGGGGGGTCGATACAATGAGCAGTTCTTC. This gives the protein CASSYPGGGRYNEQFF.

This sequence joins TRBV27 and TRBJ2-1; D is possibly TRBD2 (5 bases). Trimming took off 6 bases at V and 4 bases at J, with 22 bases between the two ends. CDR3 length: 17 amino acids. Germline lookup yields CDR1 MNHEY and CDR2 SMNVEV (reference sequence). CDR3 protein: CASRTFNGVPSYNEQFF. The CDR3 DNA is TGTGCCAGCAGGACCTTCAACGGGGTTCCCTCTTACAATGAGCAGTTCTTC.

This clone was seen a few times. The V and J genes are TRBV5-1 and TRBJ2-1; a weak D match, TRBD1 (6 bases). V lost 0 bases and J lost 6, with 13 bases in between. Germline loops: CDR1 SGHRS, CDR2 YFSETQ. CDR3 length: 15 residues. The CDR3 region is CASSLDRAGPNEQFF. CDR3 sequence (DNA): TGCGCCAGCAGCTTGGACAGGGCGGGTCCCAATGAGCAGTTCTTC.

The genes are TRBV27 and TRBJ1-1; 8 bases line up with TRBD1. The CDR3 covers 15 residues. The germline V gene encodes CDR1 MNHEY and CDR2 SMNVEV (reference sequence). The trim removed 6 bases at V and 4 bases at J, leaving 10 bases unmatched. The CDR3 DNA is TGTGCCAGCAGGAGTTACGCCAGGGGGCCCACTGAAGCTTTCTTT. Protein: CASRSYARGPTEAFF.

CDR3 in amino acids: CASSLAREGLNTGELFF. CDR3 sequence (DNA): TGCGCCAGCAGCTTGGCCAGGGAGGGTTTAAACACCGGGGAGCTGTTTTTT. The rearrangement joins TRBV5-1 to TRBJ2-2; 7 nucleotides agree with TRBD2. The CDR3 is 17 amino acids. V trimming: 0 bases; J trimming: 2 bases; junction bases outside the gene matches: 7. Germline CDR1 is SGHRS and CDR2 is YFSETQ.